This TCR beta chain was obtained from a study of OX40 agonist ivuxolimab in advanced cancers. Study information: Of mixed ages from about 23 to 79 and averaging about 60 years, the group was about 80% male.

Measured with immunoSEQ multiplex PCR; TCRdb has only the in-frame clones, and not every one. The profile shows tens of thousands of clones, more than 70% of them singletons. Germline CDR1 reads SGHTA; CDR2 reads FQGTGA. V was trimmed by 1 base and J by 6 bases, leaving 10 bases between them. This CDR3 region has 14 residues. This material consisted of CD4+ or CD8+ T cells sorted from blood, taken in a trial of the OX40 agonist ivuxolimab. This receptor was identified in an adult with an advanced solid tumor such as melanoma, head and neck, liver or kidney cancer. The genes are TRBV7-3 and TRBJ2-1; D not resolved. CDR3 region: CASSLRPHLNEQFF. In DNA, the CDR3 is TGTGCCAGCAGCTTAAGGCCCCACCTCAATGAGCAGTTCTTC.